What follows are 17 T cell receptor beta chains derived from one specimen sequenced in a study of tumor-infiltrating lymphocytes in primary liver carcinoma. For blood RNA, unsorted whole blood served as the source, and germline DNA was extracted too. Making TCR beta cDNA involved approximately 0.5 ug total RNA and a constant-region primer. Three nested multiplex PCR rounds, a slightly modified ARM-PCR method, built the TCR beta libraries. With TRBV1-TRBV30 forward primers and a C-beta reverse primer, the first two PCR rounds were run for nine to eleven cycles each. Via MiXCR, TCRdb re-called the multiplex PCR reads, giving one row per CDR3 protein. The sample yields about 350,000 distinct CDR3 sequences, about 61% seen once. Sequencing was done on a sample of peripheral blood. These receptors all stem from a man aged 40-49 years with primary liver carcinoma and hepatitis B virus infection.

This clonotype has ten or more counts. This sequence joins TRBV6-2 or TRBV6-3 and TRBJ2-2; perhaps TRBD1 as D (6 bases). The length of the CDR3 is 12 residues. Germline V gene data show CDR1 as MNHEY and CDR2 as SVGEGT. V lost 10 bases, J lost 7 bases, and 13 bases lay in between. The CDR3 sequence: CATQQGIGELFF. The DNA of the CDR3 is TGTGCCACCCAACAGGGAATCGGGGAGCTGTTTTTT.

Remarks on this clonotype: The junction and the germline gene differ at one end; a read error may be behind it. V usage is TRBV28 and J usage is TRBJ1-1; unclear D gene. Germline CDR1 MDHEN, CDR2 SYDVKM. The CDR3 is 16 amino acids. CDR3 DNA: TGTGCCAGCAGTTTGGCCCTGGCAGCGCCGAACACTGAAACTTTCTTT. This sequence encodes CASSLALAAPNTETFF.

V gene TRBV28 combines with J gene TRBJ2-6; the D is unclear. Germline V gene sequence: CDR1 MDHEN, CDR2 SYDVKM. This CDR3 has 13 residues. V was cut by 10 bases and J by 0 bases, with 7 bases left in between. The CDR3 spells CATYLSGANVLTF. In DNA form, the CDR3 reads TGTGCCACCTATCTCTCTGGGGCCAACGTCCTGACTTTC. The whole variable domain, remainder taken from reference TRBV28 and TRBJ2-6, is DVKVTQSSRYLVKRTGEKVFLECVQDMDHENMFWYRQDPGLGLRLIYFSYDVKMKEKGDIPEGYSVSREKKERFSLILESASTNQTSMYLCATYLSGANVLTFGAGSRLTVL.

Comments on this clonotype: This sequence may be a read error, since a much larger clone differs from it by one base. The chain recombines TRBV6-5 with TRBJ2-3; a weak D match, TRBD2 (5 bases). The CDR3 contains 14 residues. Per the germline V gene, CDR1 is MNHEY and CDR2 is SVGAGI. Trimming shortened V by 10 bases and J by 5 bases, and 19 bases separated the two germline ends. The CDR3 DNA sequence: TGTGCCACCTCGGACGGAGCCGGGGAAGATACGCAGTATTTT. It codes for CATSDGAGEDTQYF.

The V gene is TRBV6-5, the J gene TRBJ2-2; the match to TRBD2 covers 7 bases. CDR1 and CDR2 (germline): MNHEY, SVGAGI. The length of the CDR3 is 14 residues. The V and J ends lost 2 bases and 7 bases, in that order; junction bases with no gene match: 4. The CDR3 loop is CASSYVGGIGELFF. For the CDR3, the DNA is TGTGCCAGCAGTTACGTCGGGGGGATCGGGGAGCTGTTTTTT.

In the case of this clonotype: Being one base from a much bigger clone, this may be a read error. J is TRBJ2-2 and V is TRBV6-6, with no clear D. From germline, CDR1 is MNHNY and CDR2 SVGAGI (reference sequence). The CDR3 is 14 residues long. CDR3 in amino acids: CASSHLGNIGELFF. Here the CDR3 DNA reads TGTGCCAGCTCCCATTTGGGCAACATCGGGGAGCTGTTTTTT.

The chain has TRBV30 and TRBJ2-7, with 8 bases that match TRBD1. The germline gives CDR1 GTSNPN, CDR2 SVGIG (reference sequence). V lost 3 bases and J lost 6; bases outside the gene matches: 13. The CDR3 is made up of 15 amino acids. The DNA for the CDR3 is TGTGCCTGGAGGATCGCGTCAGGGGGCTCGGGCGAGCAGTACTTC. This translates into CAWRIASGGSGEQYF.

Points on this clonotype: One base away lies a much larger clone, so this may be a sequencing read error. The chain combines TRBV5-5 with TRBJ2-3, with D maybe TRBD2 (6 bases). Germline CDR1 SGHKS, CDR2 YYEKEE (reference sequence). The CDR3 sequence is 15 residues long. The CDR3 coding sequence is TGTGCCTGCAGCTCTCTCGGGAGTAGGTCAGATACGCAGTATTTT. It translates to CACSSLGSRSDTQYF.

The V and J genes are TRBV28 and TRBJ1-1; 8 nucleotides agree with TRBD1. This CDR3 has 14 residues. CDR1 and CDR2 from the germline V gene are MDHEN and SYDVKM. The CDR3 region is CVNSARTGTFLAFF. In DNA, the CDR3 is TGTGTCAACAGTGCTCGGACAGGGACGTTTTTGGCTTTCTTT. The complete variable domain, with remaining parts taken from reference TRBV28 and TRBJ1-1, reads DVKVTQSSRYLVKRTGEKVFLECVQDMDHENMFWYRQDPGLGLRLIYFSYDVKMKEKGDIPEGYSVSREKKERFSLILESASTNQTSMYLCVNSARTGTFLAFFGQGTRLTVV.

This clonotype was observed once. The gene calls are TRBV19 and TRBJ2-1; 8 nucleotides agree with TRBD1. Germline lookup yields CDR1 LNHDA and CDR2 SQIVND (reference sequence). CDR3 length: 17 residues. V was clipped by 0 bases and J by 1 base; unmatched bases: 5. CDR3 sequence reads: CASSIDKGQGSYNEQFF. In nucleotides, the CDR3 is TGTGCCAGTAGTATAGACAAAGGACAGGGTTCCTACAATGAGCAGTTCTTC.

Remarks on this clonotype: One junction end does not reproduce the germline sequence, and a read error may be involved. V usage is TRBV10-2 and J usage is TRBJ2-7; 9 bases map to TRBD1. This CDR3 has 14 residues. Looked up from germline, CDR1 is WSHSY and CDR2 is SAAADI. The CDR3 reads CASRRDRAFYEHYF. In DNA form, the CDR3 reads TGCGCCAGTCGTCGGGACAGGGCTTTTTACGAGCATTACTTC.

This chain joins TRBV28 and TRBJ2-7, with a possible D match to TRBD2 (5 bases). This CDR3 comprises 13 residues. From germline, CDR1 is MDHEN and CDR2 SYDVKM. V was trimmed by 5 bases and J by 3 bases, leaving 11 bases between them. The CDR3 sequence is CASSSGPYYEQYF. DNA for the CDR3: TGTGCCAGCAGTAGCGGTCCCTACTACGAGCAGTACTTC.

For this clonotype: A single base separates this from a much larger clone, so it may be a read error. The genes are TRBV6-1 and TRBJ1-2, with TRBD1 matching 7 bases. The CDR3 totals 13 residues. Germline assignment: CDR1 MNHNS and CDR2 SASEGT. CDR3 sequence reads: CASSNDRVYGCTF. The CDR3 region has the DNA TGTGCCAGCAGTAATGACAGGGTCTATGGCTGCACCTTC.

In its sample, this clonotype was seen many times. The rearrangement links TRBV6-2 or TRBV6-3 to TRBJ2-7; 7 positions agree with TRBD2. Germline trimming cut 0 bases from V and 0 bases from J; bases unmatched to any gene: 2. The CDR3 spans 15 residues. Germline CDR1 and CDR2: MNHEY and SVGEGT. The CDR3 DNA sequence: TGTGCCAGCAGTTACTCTCGGGAGGTCTCCTACGAGCAGTACTTC. Translated, it gives CASSYSREVSYEQYF.

Remarks on this clonotype: Given a much more abundant clone one base away, this may be a read error. J is TRBJ2-7 and V is TRBV29-1, with D perhaps TRBD2 (6 bases). CDR1 and CDR2 (germline): SQVTM, ANQGSEA. The CDR3 consists of 12 residues. Here the CDR3 reads CRVLAGIYEQYF. The CDR3 DNA is TGCCGCGTTCTCGCGGGGATCTACGAGCAGTACTTC.

There are a few counts of this clonotype. The chain is built from TRBV6-5 and TRBJ2-7; no reliable D call. Germline V gene sequence: CDR1 MNHEY, CDR2 SVGAGI. V lost 0 bases to trimming and J lost 0 bases, with 9 bases between them. The CDR3 spans 15 residues. CDR3 region: CASSYSARVSYEQYF. The CDR3, as DNA: TGTGCCAGCAGTTACTCGGCTAGGGTCTCCTACGAGCAGTACTTC.

The sample holds a few counts of this clonotype. The V gene is TRBV4-2, the J gene TRBJ1-3; 7 nucleotides match TRBD1. Per germline, CDR1 LGHNA and CDR2 YNFKEQ. This CDR3 has 17 amino acids. Trimming took 0 bases from V and 3 from J; bases not matched to a gene: 8. DNA for the CDR3: TGTGCCAGCAGCCAAGACCCCACAGGGGTATATGGAAACACCATATATTTT. Encoded protein: CASSQDPTGVYGNTIYF.